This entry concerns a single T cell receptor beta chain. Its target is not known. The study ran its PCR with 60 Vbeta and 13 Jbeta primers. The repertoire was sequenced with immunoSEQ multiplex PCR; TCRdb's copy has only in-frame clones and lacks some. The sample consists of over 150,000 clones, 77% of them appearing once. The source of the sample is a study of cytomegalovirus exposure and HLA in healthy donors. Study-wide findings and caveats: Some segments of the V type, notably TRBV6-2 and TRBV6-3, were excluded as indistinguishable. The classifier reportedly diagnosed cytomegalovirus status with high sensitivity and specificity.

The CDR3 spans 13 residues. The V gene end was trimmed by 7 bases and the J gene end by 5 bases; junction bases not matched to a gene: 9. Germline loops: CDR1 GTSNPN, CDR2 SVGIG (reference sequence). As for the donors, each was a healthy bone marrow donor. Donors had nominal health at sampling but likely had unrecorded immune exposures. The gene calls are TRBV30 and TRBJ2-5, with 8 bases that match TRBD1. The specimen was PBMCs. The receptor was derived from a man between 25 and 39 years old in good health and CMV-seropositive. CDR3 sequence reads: CASGRGRSETQYF. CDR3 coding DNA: TGTGCCTCGGGCAGGGGGCGCTCGGAGACCCAGTACTTC.